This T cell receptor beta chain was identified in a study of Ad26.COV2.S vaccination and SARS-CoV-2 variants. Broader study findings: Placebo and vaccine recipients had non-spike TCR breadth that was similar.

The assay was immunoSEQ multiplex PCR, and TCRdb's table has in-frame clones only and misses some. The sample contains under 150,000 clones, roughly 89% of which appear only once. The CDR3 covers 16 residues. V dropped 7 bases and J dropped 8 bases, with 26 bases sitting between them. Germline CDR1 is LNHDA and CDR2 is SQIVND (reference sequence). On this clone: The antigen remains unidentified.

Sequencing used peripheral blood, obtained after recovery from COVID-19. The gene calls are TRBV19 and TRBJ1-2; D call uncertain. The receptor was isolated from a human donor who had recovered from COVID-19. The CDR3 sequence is CASTRLGSAVGYGYTF. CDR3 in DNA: TGTGCCAGTACTAGGTTAGGGTCCGCGGTTGGTTACGGCTACACCTTC.